The clone carrying this T cell receptor beta chain was found once. Trimming stripped 0 bases from V and 3 bases from J, with 12 bases between. The germline V gene has CDR1 MGHRA and CDR2 YSYEKL. The CDR3 is 16 residues long. Method: immunoSEQ multiplex PCR; TCRdb's copy keeps in-frame clones and lacks some. This sample has hundreds of thousands of clones, with around 87% found just once. The sample is drawn from a study of shared T cell receptors in the human thymus. These sequences were also reported in another study, on human thymus T cells. That source adds: Thymic material originated from resections removed in the course of corrective heart surgery. Gene usage for V and J segments appeared biased in thymic and blood repertoires.

Sequences were obtained from thymocytes. The TCR originated in a boy under two years old with a congenital heart defect. V usage is TRBV4-1 and J usage is TRBJ1-5; D is unclear. The CDR3 DNA is TGCGCCAGCAGCCAAGATTGCCGACTTTACAATCAGCCCCAGCATTTT. This sequence encodes CASSQDCRLYNQPQHF.